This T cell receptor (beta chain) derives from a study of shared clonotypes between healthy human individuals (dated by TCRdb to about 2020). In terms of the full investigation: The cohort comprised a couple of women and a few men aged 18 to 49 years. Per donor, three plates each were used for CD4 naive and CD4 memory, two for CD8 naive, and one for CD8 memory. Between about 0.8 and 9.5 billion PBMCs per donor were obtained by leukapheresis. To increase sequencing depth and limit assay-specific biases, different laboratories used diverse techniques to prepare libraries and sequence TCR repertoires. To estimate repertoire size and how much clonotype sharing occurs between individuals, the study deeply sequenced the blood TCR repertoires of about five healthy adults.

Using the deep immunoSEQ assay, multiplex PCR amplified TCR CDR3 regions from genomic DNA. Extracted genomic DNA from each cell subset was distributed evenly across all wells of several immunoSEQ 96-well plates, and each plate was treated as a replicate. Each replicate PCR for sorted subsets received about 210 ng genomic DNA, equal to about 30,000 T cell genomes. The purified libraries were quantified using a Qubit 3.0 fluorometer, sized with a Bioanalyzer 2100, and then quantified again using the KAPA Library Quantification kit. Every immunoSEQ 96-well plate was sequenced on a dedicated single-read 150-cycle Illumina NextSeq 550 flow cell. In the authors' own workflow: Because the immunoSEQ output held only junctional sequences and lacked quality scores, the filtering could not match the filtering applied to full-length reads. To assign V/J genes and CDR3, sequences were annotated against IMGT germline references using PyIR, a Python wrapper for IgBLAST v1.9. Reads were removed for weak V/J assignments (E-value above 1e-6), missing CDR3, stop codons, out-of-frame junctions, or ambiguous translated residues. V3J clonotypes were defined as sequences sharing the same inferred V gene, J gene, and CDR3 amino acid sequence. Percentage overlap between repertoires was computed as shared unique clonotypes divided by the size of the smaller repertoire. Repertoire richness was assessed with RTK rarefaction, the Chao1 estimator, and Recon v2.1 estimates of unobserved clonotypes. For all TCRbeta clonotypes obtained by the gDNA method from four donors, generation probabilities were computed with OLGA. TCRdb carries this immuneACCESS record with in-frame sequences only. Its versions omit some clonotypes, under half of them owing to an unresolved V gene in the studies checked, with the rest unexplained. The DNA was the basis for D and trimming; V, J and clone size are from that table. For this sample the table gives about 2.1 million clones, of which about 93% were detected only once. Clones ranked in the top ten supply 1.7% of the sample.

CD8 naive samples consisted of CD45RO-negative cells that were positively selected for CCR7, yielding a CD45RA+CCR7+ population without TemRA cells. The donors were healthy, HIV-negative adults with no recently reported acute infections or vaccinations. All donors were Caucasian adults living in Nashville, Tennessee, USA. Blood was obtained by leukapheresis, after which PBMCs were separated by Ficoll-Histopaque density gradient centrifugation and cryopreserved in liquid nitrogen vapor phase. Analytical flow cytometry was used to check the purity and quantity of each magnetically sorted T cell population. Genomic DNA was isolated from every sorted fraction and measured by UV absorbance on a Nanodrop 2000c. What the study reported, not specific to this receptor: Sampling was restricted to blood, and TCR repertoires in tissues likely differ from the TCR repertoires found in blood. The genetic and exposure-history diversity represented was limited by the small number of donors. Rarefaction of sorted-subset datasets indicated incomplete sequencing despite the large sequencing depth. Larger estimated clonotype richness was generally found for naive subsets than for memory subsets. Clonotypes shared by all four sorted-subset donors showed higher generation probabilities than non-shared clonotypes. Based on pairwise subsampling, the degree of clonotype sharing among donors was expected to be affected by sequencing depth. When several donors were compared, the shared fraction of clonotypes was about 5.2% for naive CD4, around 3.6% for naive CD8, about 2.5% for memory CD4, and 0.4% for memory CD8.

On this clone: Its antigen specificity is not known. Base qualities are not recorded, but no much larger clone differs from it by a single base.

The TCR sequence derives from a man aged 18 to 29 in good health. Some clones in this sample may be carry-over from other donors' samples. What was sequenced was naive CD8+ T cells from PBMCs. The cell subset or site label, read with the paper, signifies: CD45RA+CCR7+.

Here the CDR3 is given as CASSLDRAGTGELFF. Here is the DNA: TGTGCCAGCAGCTTAGACAGGGCGGGAACCGGGGAGCTGTTTTTT. The chain was built from TRBV7-9 and TRBJ2-2; the D gene assignment is perhaps TRBD1 or TRBD2, with each matching 6 bases. V drops 1 base and J drops 5 bases, leaving 11 bases in between. For CDR1 and CDR2, the germline V gene (reference sequence) lists SEHNR and FQNEAQ. Counted from cysteine to phenylalanine, this CDR3 has 15 amino acids. Just the 45-base CDR3 DNA is kept, in frame starting at base 1.